This T cell receptor beta chain was sequenced in a study of shared clonotypes between healthy human individuals. For this clone: Its antigen is undetermined.

Generated by immunoSEQ multiplex PCR, the TCRdb table keeps only in-frame clones and is missing some. Among hundreds of thousands of clones listed, less than 98% were seen once. Study-wide results and limits: Limitation of the genetic and exposure-history diversity represented came from the few donors. Clonotype sharing across several donors was observed for about 4.8% of naive CD4 clonotypes. Clonotype sharing across donors was expected to vary with sequencing depth. In general, naive subsets displayed greater estimated richness than memory subsets did.

The CDR3 is made up of 15 amino acids. Trimming at V came to 7 bases and at J to 4 bases, leaving 7 bases not matched to a gene. CDR1 and CDR2 from the germline V gene are LNHDA and SQIVND (reference sequence). The specimen sequenced was naive CD4+ T cells sorted from blood. The subset denotes: CD45RA+ positively selected. This chain connects TRBV19 to TRBJ2-5; 12 nucleotides agree with TRBD1. The TCR was taken from a woman in her 30s in good health. As DNA, the CDR3 is TGTGCCAGTACCCTGGGACAGGGGGCGCGAGAGACCCAGTACTTC. Residues: CASTLGQGARETQYF.